This TCR beta chain is drawn from a study of T cell repertoires in cytomegalovirus infection. Study at large: Selected CMV epitopes included recently identified HLA-C-restricted ones as well as well-studied HLA-B-restricted ones. In public TCR beta signatures, there were indications of both CMV infection and matching HLA type. Points from the study as a whole: Cumulative frequency of public TCR beta families picked out carriers of CMV plus the relevant HLA.

The V end lost 4 bases, the J end lost 0 bases, and 9 bases lay between the germline ends. The CDR3 contains 14 residues. Germline CDR1 MDHEN, CDR2 SYDVKM. MiXCR, applied by TCRdb to the reads, yields one record per CDR3 protein. There are roughly 200,000 distinct CDR3 sequences in the sample; 38% occur only once, and around 60% lies in the top ten. This clonotype came up a few times. Its matching antigen is unknown. This sequence was found in a human donor in good health (CMV status not recorded). Some clones in this sample may be carry-over from other donors' samples. Here the sequenced sample was CD8+ T cells from cultured PBMCs, taken from culture after CMV antigen stimulation. V is TRBV28 and J is TRBJ1-1, with D uncertain. In DNA, the CDR3 is TGTGCCAGCAGTTCCCACAGATTGAACACTGAAGCTTTCTTT. Protein sequence: CASSSHRLNTEAFF.